The TCR beta chain under discussion was sequenced for a study of T cell responses to AZD1222 COVID-19 vaccine. Across the whole study: The study pooled second doses at about 4 or about 12 weeks. Findings and caveats of the study: The breadth and depth of Spike-specific TCRs increased once two AZD1222 doses had been given. Mostly white British, mostly female donors; authors suggested clonal diversity may be underestimated.

Data came from immunoSEQ multiplex PCR; TCRdb stores just in-frame clones and leaves some out. This repertoire shows about 150,000 clones, 90% found once; its top ten account for roughly 3.1%. This CDR3 is built from 16 residues. The ends were cut back, 5 bases at V and 0 bases at J, with 16 bases in the middle. CDR1 SGHVS and CDR2 FQNEAQ come from the germline V gene. Points on this clone: What it recognizes is unknown.

The specimen comprised peripheral blood, sampled on day 0 of AZD1222 vaccination. The TCR originated in an adult in good health. The chain recombines TRBV7-8 with TRBJ1-2; D is unresolved. DNA of the CDR3: TGTGCCAGCAGCCTTGGTAAGGAGCCGGCTAACTATGGCTACACCTTC. Encoded protein: CASSLGKEPANYGYTF.